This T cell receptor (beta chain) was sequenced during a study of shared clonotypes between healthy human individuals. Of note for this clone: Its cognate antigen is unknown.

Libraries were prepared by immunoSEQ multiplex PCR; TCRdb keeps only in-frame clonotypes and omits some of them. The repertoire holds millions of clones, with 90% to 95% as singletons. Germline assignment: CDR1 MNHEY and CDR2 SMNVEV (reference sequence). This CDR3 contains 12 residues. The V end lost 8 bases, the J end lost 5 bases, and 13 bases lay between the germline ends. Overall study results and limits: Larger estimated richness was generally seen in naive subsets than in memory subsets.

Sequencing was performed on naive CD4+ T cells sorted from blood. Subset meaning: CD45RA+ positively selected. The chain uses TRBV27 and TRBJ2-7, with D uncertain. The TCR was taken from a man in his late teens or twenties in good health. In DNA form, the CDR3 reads TGTGCCAGCCGCAAGTACCCCCACGAGCAGTACTTC. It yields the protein CASRKYPHEQYF.